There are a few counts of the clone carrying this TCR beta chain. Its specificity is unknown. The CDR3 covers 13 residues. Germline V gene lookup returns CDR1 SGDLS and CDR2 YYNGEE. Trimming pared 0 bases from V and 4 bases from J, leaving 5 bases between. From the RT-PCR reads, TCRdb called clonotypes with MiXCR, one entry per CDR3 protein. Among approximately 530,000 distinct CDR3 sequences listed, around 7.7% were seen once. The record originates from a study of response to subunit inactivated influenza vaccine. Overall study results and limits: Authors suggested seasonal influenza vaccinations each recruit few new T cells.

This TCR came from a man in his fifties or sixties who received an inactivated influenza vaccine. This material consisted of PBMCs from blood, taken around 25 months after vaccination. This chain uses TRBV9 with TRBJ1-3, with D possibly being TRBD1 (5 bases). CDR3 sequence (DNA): TGTGCCAGCAGCGTAGAGGGGGGAAACACCATATATTTT. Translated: CASSVEGGNTIYF.